This is a list of T cell receptor beta chains from one sample in a study of T cells in Graves' hyperthyroidism and ophthalmopathy. TCRdb used MiXCR to reprocess the multiplex PCR reads, holding one entry per CDR3 protein. Here the sample spans hundreds of thousands of distinct CDR3 sequences, approximately 19% being singletons. Specimen: blood. The receptor set was obtained from a man between 45 and 60 years old with Graves' ophthalmopathy. Each CDR3 is given with its conserved first and last residue. The D gene is left open where the match is weak. The size entry is marked missing in some rows and otherwise reads once, few, many or a size class.

v_gene	abundance	d_gene	j_gene	CDR3nt	CDR3aa
TRBV6-1	NA	NA	TRBJ2-7	TGTGCCAGCAGTGAATACGGGGGCGGCGAGCAGTACTTC	CASSEYGGGEQYF
TRBV10-2	NA	NA	TRBJ1-2	TGCGCCAGCAGGGGAATGGAACGAAACTATGGCTACACCTTC	CASRGMERNYGYTF
TRBV6-6	few	TRBD1	TRBJ2-2	TGTGCCAGCAGTTACTCGGGCGACAGGGTATACGGGGAGCTGTTTTTT	CASSYSGDRVYGELFF
TRBV27	few	NA	TRBJ2-7	TGTGCCAGCAGTTTCTTCGCGGGGGCCTCCTACGAGCAGTACTTC	CASSFFAGASYEQYF
TRBV3-1	many	NA	TRBJ1-3	TGTGCCAGCAGCCAAGGTGGGACCCGCCTCTCTGGAAACACCATATATTTT	CASSQGGTRLSGNTIYF
TRBV20-1	few	NA	TRBJ1-6	TGCAGTGCTAGCCCTCCCAGCTCCTATAATTCACCCCTCCACTTT	CSASPPSSYNSPLHF
TRBV20-1	many	TRBD1	TRBJ2-5	TGCAGTGCTCTACAGGGGGCGCCGGAGACCCAGTACTTC	CSALQGAPETQYF
TRBV11-2	many	NA	TRBJ2-7	TGTGCCAGCAGCCGCCCGGGGGACGTAACCTACGAGCAGTACTTC	CASSRPGDVTYEQYF
TRBV28	many	NA	TRBJ2-1	TGTGCCAGCAGTTACCCGGACAGGGTGAGAACTAGCGGCTACAATGAGCAGTTCTTC	CASSYPDRVRTSGYNEQFF
TRBV7-8	NA	TRBD1	TRBJ2-5	TGTGCCAGCAGCCCTCAAAGGGGGCAGGGGTGGGGAGAGACCCAGTACTTC	CASSPQRGQGWGETQYF
TRBV18	many	NA	TRBJ1-4	TGTGCCAGCTCACCACAAGGGACCCAGGATGAAAAACTGTTTTTT	CASSPQGTQDEKLFF
TRBV7-9	few	NA	TRBJ1-1	TGTGCCAGCAGTGTTGGGTCAGGCAACACTGAAGCTTTCTTT	CASSVGSGNTEAFF
TRBV28	few	TRBD1	TRBJ1-1	TGTGCCAGCACTTTGACAGGGATTAACACTGAAGCTTTCTTT	CASTLTGINTEAFF
TRBV6-6	many	TRBD1	TRBJ1-4	TGTGCCAGCAGTTACAGCTCCGGGACAGGGGGCGCGGTTGAAGAAAAACTGTTTTTT	CASSYSSGTGGAVEEKLFF
TRBV18	NA	NA	TRBJ2-1	TGTGCCAGCTCACCAGTATCCTTAAATGAGCAGTTCTTC	CASSPVSLNEQFF
TRBV20-1	many	NA	TRBJ2-3	TGCAGTGCTGGCGACAGTTCTAGCACAGATACGCAGTATTTT	CSAGDSSSTDTQYF
TRBV11-2	many	NA	TRBJ2-5	TGTGCCAGCAGCTTTCGATACCAAGAGACCCAGTACTTC	CASSFRYQETQYF
TRBV7-9	NA	TRBD1	TRBJ2-2	TGTGCCAGCAGCTTAGGATCAGGGGGCACCGGGGAGCTGTTTTTT	CASSLGSGGTGELFF
TRBV5-1	NA	TRBD1	TRBJ2-2	TGCGCCACCTCCCAGGGGGCGAAGAACACCGGGGAGCTGTTTTTT	CATSQGAKNTGELFF
TRBV5-1	many	TRBD1	TRBJ2-1	TGCGCCAGCAGCTTGGATTTCGGACAGGGAGAGCAGTTCTTC	CASSLDFGQGEQFF
TRBV18	many	NA	TRBJ2-7	TGTGCCAGCTCACGTTTTTCCGAGGACGAGCAGTACTTC	CASSRFSEDEQYF
TRBV5-1	few	NA	TRBJ2-1	TGCGCCAGCACCCTTCGGGAGAATGAGCAGTTCTTC	CASTLRENEQFF
TRBV11-2	NA	NA	TRBJ1-5	TGTGCCAGCAGCCCTACACAGGGTATAAATCAGCCCCAGCATTTT	CASSPTQGINQPQHF
TRBV6-1	NA	TRBD1	TRBJ2-7	TGTGCCAGCAGTGAAGGGACAGGGTCTTACGAGCAGTACTTC	CASSEGTGSYEQYF
TRBV15	NA	TRBD1	TRBJ1-4	TGTGCCACCAGCAGGGATAGACAGGGGGCGGGGGAAAAACTGTTTTTT	CATSRDRQGAGEKLFF
TRBV7-9	NA	TRBD2	TRBJ2-1	TGTGCCAGCAGCTGGGGGGGTGGCAATGAGCAGTTCTTC	CASSWGGGNEQFF
TRBV24-1	few	TRBD1	TRBJ1-2	TGTGCCACCAGTGCCCGACAGGGCTATGGCTACACCTTC	CATSARQGYGYTF
TRBV6-2/TRBV6-3	few	NA	TRBJ1-5	TGTGCCAGCAGGGACCTTAGGTATCAGCCCCAGCATTTT	CASRDLRYQPQHF
TRBV6-1	few	NA	TRBJ1-6	TGTGCCAGCAGCCGGGGGGGCTTGGGTTCACCCCTCCACTTT	CASSRGGLGSPLHF
TRBV20-1	many	TRBD2	TRBJ2-7	TGCAGTGCTAGAGATTTGGGGACTAGCGTCTACGAGCAGTACTTC	CSARDLGTSVYEQYF
TRBV3-1	NA	NA	TRBJ1-6	TGTGCCAGCAGCCAGGGCGGGAATGGTTCACCCCTCCACTTT	CASSQGGNGSPLHF
TRBV5-1	few	TRBD1	TRBJ2-5	TGCGCCAGCAGCCAAAACAGGGGTGAGACCCAGTACTTC	CASSQNRGETQYF
TRBV20-1	many	TRBD1	TRBJ2-7	TGCAGTGCTAGACCCCGGGACAGGTATTACGAGCAGTACTTC	CSARPRDRYYEQYF
TRBV4-2	NA	TRBD1	TRBJ1-4	TGTGCCAGCAGCCAGGCAGGGGGACGGGAAAAACTGTTTTTT	CASSQAGGREKLFF